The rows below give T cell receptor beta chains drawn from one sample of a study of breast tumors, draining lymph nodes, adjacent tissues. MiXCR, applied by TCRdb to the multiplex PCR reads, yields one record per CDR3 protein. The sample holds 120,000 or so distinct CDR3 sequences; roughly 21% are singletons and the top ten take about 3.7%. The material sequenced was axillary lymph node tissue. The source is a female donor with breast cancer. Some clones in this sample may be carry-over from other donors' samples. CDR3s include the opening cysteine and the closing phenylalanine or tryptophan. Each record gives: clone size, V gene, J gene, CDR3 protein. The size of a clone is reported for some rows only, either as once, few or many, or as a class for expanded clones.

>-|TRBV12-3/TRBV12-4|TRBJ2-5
CASSPGQGDSQSF
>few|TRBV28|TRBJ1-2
CASSSTGGWDYGYTF
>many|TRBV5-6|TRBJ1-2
CASSLEFTGDYF
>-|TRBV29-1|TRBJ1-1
CSVRLGDTEAFF
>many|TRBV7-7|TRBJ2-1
CASSAQGHEQFF
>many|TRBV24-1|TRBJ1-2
CATSEGAVYGYTF
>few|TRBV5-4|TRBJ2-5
CASSSGTGGVGETQYF
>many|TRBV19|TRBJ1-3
CASSMTANSGNTIYF
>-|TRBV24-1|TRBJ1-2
CATSDQLSGYTF
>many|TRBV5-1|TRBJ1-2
CASSPELEGYGGYTF
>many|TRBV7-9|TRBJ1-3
CASTLKGLSSGNTIYF
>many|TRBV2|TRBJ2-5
CASRTGGETQYF
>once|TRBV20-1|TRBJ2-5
CSATTHLGLAGGETQYF
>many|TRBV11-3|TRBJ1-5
CASSLFGRALIGQPQHF
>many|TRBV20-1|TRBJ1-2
CSAAQGARTYNYGYTF
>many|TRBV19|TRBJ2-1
CASRPRGRDGEQFF
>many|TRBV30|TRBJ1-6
CAWSGGQRYNSPLHF
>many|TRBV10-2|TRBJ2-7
CASSDRGDNSYEQYF
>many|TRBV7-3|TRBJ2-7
CASSLLAGGSYEQYF
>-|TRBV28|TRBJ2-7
CASSFTFYEQYF
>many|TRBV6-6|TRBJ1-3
CASRQDGGSGNTIYF
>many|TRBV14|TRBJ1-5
CASSLGVGQPQHF
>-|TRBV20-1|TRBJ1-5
CSARNPDRAWQPQHF
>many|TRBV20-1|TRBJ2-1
CSAYAGTSGIDEQFF
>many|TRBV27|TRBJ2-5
CASSLRSWGAQETQYF
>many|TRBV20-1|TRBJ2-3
CSAGDRLAGTDTQYF
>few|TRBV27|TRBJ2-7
CAGSLRTGPYEQYF
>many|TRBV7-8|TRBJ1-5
CASSWAGTVSQPQHF
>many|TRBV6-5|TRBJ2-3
CASSYSHKTDTQYF
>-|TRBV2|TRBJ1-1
CASTLRAGLVSEAFF
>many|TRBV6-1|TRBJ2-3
CASSGTWRSSTDTQYF
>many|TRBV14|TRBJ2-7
CASSQSGGNTYEQYF
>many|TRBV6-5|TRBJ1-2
CASYGSGYTF
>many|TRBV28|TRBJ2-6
CASSSGANVLTF
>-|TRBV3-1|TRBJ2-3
CASSQDLGGRDTQYF
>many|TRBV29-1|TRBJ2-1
CSAQASLPEQFF
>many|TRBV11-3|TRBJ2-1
CASSSRRGNEQFF
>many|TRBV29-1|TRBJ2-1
CSDVDEQFF
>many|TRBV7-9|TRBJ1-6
CASSSAGATGSPLHF
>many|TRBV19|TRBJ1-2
CASSGLGLNYGYTF
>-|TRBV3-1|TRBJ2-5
CASSQSLIQETQYF
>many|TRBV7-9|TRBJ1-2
CASSDQSRSHYGYTF
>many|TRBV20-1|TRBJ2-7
CSARDDSGSAYEQYF
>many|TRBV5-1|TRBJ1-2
CASSLDRVPFPTF
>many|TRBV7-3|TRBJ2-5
CASSFTGSQGTQYF
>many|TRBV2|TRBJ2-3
CASMGRGAGDTQYF
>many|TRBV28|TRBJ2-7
CASSSVSYEQYF
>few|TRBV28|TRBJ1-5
CASSLPSVGSNQPQHF
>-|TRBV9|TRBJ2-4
CASSSGTGWNIQYF
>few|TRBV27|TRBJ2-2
CASSLSVAGGFTGELFF
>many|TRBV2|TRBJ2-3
CASILAHPSTDTQYF
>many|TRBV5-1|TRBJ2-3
CASSLGTGLTDTQYF
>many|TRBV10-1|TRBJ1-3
CASRLTGNSGNTIYF